These 10 T cell receptor beta chains share one sample of origin, sequenced in a study of cytomegalovirus exposure and HLA in healthy donors. This PCR relied on a set of 60 Vbeta primers and 13 Jbeta primers. TCRdb keeps only in-frame clones here, not all; method: immunoSEQ multiplex PCR. The repertoire holds more than 150,000 clones, with just under 80% as singletons. The sequencing sample was made of PBMCs. The receptors shown here come from a woman aged 30 to 39 in good health and CMV-seronegative.

The chain carries TRBV7-9 and TRBJ1-5; D may be TRBD1 (6 bases). Per the germline V gene, CDR1 is SEHNR and CDR2 is FQNEAQ (reference sequence). The CDR3 extends over 14 amino acids. V lost 1 base and J 5 bases, leaving 9 bases between the germline ends. CDR3 sequence (DNA): TGTGCCAGCAGCTTAGGACAGGCCCATCAGCCCCAGCATTTT. Translating gives CASSLGQAHQPQHF.

The CDR3 bases are TGTGCCAGCAGCATAGGGACAGACTATGGCTACACCTTC. Its translation: CASSIGTDYGYTF. The J gene is TRBJ1-2, the V gene TRBV7-3; 7 nucleotides align to TRBD1. The CDR3 length is 13 residues. Losses at the gene ends were 5 bases for V and 3 bases for J; bases not matched to a gene: 3. CDR1 and CDR2 (germline): SGHTA, FQGTGA.

V gene TRBV5-1 combines with J gene TRBJ1-5, with D uncertain. In germline, CDR1 is SGHRS, CDR2 YFSETQ. The CDR3 totals 15 residues. Trimming stripped 2 bases from V and 2 bases from J, with 11 bases between. This chain's CDR3 is CASSFGDSGNQPQHF. Written as DNA, the CDR3 is TGCGCCAGCAGCTTCGGGGATTCCGGCAATCAGCCCCAGCATTTT.

The chain carries TRBV10-3 and TRBJ1-1; the D is unclear. V was cut by 0 bases and J by 1 base, with 9 bases left in between. This CDR3 is built from 15 residues. Germline CDR1 ENHRY, CDR2 SYGVKD. CDR3 loop: CAISESRAGNTEAFF. CDR3 DNA: TGTGCCATCAGTGAGTCACGGGCGGGGAACACTGAAGCTTTCTTT.

The gene calls are TRBV27 and TRBJ2-7, with D uncertain. The germline V gene has CDR1 MNHEY and CDR2 SMNVEV (reference sequence). The CDR3 consists of 12 residues. Trimming cost V 6 bases and J 9 bases, with 15 bases left between them. The CDR3 DNA sequence: TGTGCCAGCAGAACGGGTTCCATGCGGCAGTACTTC. The encoded protein is CASRTGSMRQYF.

The chain has TRBV4-1 and TRBJ1-1; 7 bases fit TRBD1. Losses at the gene ends were 1 base for V and 5 bases for J; bases not matched to a gene: 25. The CDR3 totals 21 residues. The germline V gene encodes CDR1 MGHRA and CDR2 YSYEKL. This chain's CDR3 is CASSQAWGASSSGPGGTEAFF. The CDR3 nucleotides are TGCGCCAGCAGCCAAGCATGGGGGGCGTCTAGTTCGGGACCAGGGGGTACTGAAGCTTTCTTT.

The chain recombines TRBV9 with TRBJ2-2, with TRBD1 identical over 7 bases. V gave up 0 bases and J gave up 0 bases; unmatched junction bases: 5. From germline, CDR1 is SGDLS and CDR2 YYNGEE. The CDR3 loop spans 17 amino acids. The CDR3 here is CASSVAGTAANTGELFF. In DNA, the CDR3 is TGTGCCAGCAGCGTAGCCGGGACAGCCGCGAACACCGGGGAGCTGTTTTTT.

The V gene is TRBV5-1, the J gene TRBJ2-5, with 9 nucleotides matching TRBD1. V was pared by 4 bases and J by 5 bases, with 6 bases of the junction left unmatched. The CDR3 length is 14 residues. Germline V gives CDR1 SGHRS, CDR2 YFSETQ. CDR3 amino acids: CASSPGTGLETQYF. CDR3 nucleotides: TGCGCCAGCAGCCCCGGGACAGGGCTGGAGACCCAGTACTTC.

The chain recombines TRBV10-1 with TRBJ2-2; no firm D call. V was pared by 1 base and J by 6 bases, with 6 bases between. Germline lookup yields CDR1 WNHNN and CDR2 SYGVQD (reference sequence). This CDR3 is 13 amino acids long. The CDR3 loop reads CASSELQAGELFF. DNA of the CDR3: TGCGCCAGCAGTGAGTTGCAGGCCGGGGAGCTGTTTTTT.

V gene TRBV5-8 combines with J gene TRBJ2-5; D unclear. The V end lost 0 bases, the J end lost 0 bases, and 6 bases lay between the germline ends. Germline V lookup: CDR1 SGHTS, CDR2 YDEGEE. The CDR3 is 14 amino acids. Written as DNA, the CDR3 is TGTGCCAGCAGCTTGGAGACTTACCAAGAGACCCAGTACTTC. Its protein product is CASSLETYQETQYF.